This paragraph covers one T cell receptor (beta chain) sequence. The data derive from a study of T-cell reconstitution after alpha-beta-depleted transplantation in children. The CDR3 extends over 12 amino acids. CDR1 and CDR2 (germline): DFQATT, SNEGSKA (reference sequence). Trimming took 2 bases from V and 7 from J, leaving 9 bases between them. Researchers prepared the TCRbeta library using unique molecular identifiers, the study reports. TCRdb processed the PCR reads anew with MiXCR; each CDR3 protein has one entry. Of about 600,000 distinct CDR3 sequences listed, more than 9% are singletons. This sequence was found in a human donor who donated a stem cell graft to a child with acute myeloid leukemia. The chain joins TRBV20-1 to TRBJ2-1, with D possibly being TRBD2 (6 bases). Here the sequenced sample was PBMCs from the stem cell graft donor, taken from the stem cell graft. The CDR3: CSARLALNEQFF. The CDR3 bases are TGCAGTGCTAGACTAGCGTTGAATGAGCAGTTCTTC.